The 15 T cell receptor beta chains reported below all come from one sample, sequenced in a study of OX40 agonist ivuxolimab in advanced cancers. The assay was immunoSEQ multiplex PCR, and TCRdb's table has in-frame clones only and misses some. This sample has about 41,000 clones, with about 81% found just once. The material sequenced was CD4+ or CD8+ T cells sorted from blood, taken in a trial of the OX40 agonist ivuxolimab. These receptors originate from an adult with an advanced solid tumor such as melanoma, head and neck, liver or kidney cancer.

The chain recombines TRBV19 with TRBJ2-3, with 10 bases matching TRBD2. Germline CDR1 and CDR2: LNHDA and SQIVND (reference sequence). After removal of 3 bases from V and 4 bases from J, the junction contained 7 bases not matched to a gene. The CDR3 runs 16 residues. This chain's CDR3 is CASSMWASGSPDTQYF. CDR3 DNA sequence: TGTGCCAGTAGTATGTGGGCTAGCGGGAGCCCAGATACGCAGTATTTT.

The chain carries TRBV7-2 and TRBJ2-2; no firm D call. Looked up from germline, CDR1 is SGHTA and CDR2 is FQGNSA. The V end was cut by 2 bases, the J end by 6 bases, with 10 bases between. The CDR3 has 14 residues. The CDR3 DNA follows: TGTGCCAGCAGCTTAACTCGGTCGGCCGGGGAGCTGTTTTTT. It encodes CASSLTRSAGELFF.

This clone was observed a single time. This rearrangement joins TRBV6-1 to TRBJ2-2; 8 bases are a match to TRBD1. The CDR3 extends over 15 amino acids. Unmatched junction bases numbered 7, after V lost 5 bases and J lost 5 bases. Germline lookup yields CDR1 MNHNS and CDR2 SASEGT. The CDR3 DNA is TGTGCCAGCAGTTGGGGCAGGGGGCTGACCGGGGAGCTGTTTTTT. Protein product: CASSWGRGLTGELFF.

CDR3 amino acids: CASSYLDGTGNYGYTF. Written as DNA, the CDR3 is TGTGCCAGCAGTTACCTCGATGGGACAGGGAACTATGGCTACACCTTC. The V gene is TRBV6-5, the J gene TRBJ1-2; 9 bases map to TRBD1. V trimming: 2 bases; J trimming: 2 bases; junction bases outside the gene matches: 6. The germline V gene has CDR1 MNHEY and CDR2 SVGAGI. The CDR3 has 16 residues.

V usage is TRBV2 and J usage is TRBJ1-4; tentatively, D is TRBD1 (5 bases). CDR3 length: 14 amino acids. Germline lookup yields CDR1 SNHLY and CDR2 FYNNEI. Trimming took off 6 bases at V and 0 bases at J, with 8 bases between the two ends. DNA of the CDR3: TGTGCCAGCAGCGCGGGGGCAACTAATGAAAAACTGTTTTTT. Translated: CASSAGATNEKLFF.

Only one count was recorded for this clone. The V call is TRBV9, the J call TRBJ2-1; the D is unclear. The CDR3 is 15 residues long. Trimming took 4 bases from V and 7 from J, leaving 18 bases between them. Germline values: CDR1 SGDLS, CDR2 YYNGEE. The DNA for the CDR3 is TGTGCCAGCAGCCCCTTAGACTGGGAAGGGAATGAGCAGTTCTTC. It yields the protein CASSPLDWEGNEQFF.

This clone was observed a single time. The V and J genes are TRBV27 and TRBJ1-2, with 8 bases lining up with TRBD1. Per germline, CDR1 MNHEY and CDR2 SMNVEV (reference sequence). With 5 bases clipped from V and 4 bases from J, the junction kept 6 bases outside the gene matches. CDR3 length: 14 residues. The CDR3 region has the DNA TGTGCCAGCAGTCAGGACAGGGTCGGCTATGGCTACACCTTC. Translated, it gives CASSQDRVGYGYTF.

This sequence joins TRBV5-1 and TRBJ2-7; D is perhaps TRBD2 (6 bases). Per the germline V gene, CDR1 is SGHRS and CDR2 is YFSETQ. Trimming stripped 4 bases from V and 1 base from J, with 15 bases between. The CDR3 has 15 amino acids. The CDR3 protein is CASSRLPDYSYEQYV. CDR3 sequence (DNA): TGCGCCAGCAGCCGACTGCCGGACTATTCCTACGAGCAGTACGTC.

The genes are TRBV11-3 and TRBJ2-3; D assignment may be TRBD1 or TRBD2 (5 bases each). Trimming pared 3 bases from V and 5 bases from J, leaving 18 bases between. This CDR3 is 16 amino acids long. The germline V gene has CDR1 SGHNT and CDR2 YENEEA. As DNA, the CDR3 is TGTGCCAGCAGCTTCCCCGTTTCGGGGCCCGGAGATACGCAGTATTTT. Translation: CASSFPVSGPGDTQYF.

The chain is built from TRBV2 and TRBJ2-5; the D is unclear. The assigned J gene may be wrong: the sequence end matches TRBJ2-7 better. Germline CDR1 reads SNHLY; CDR2 reads FYNNEI. This CDR3 has 16 residues. The CDR3 protein is CASSEDRASLSYEQYF. CDR3 nucleotides: TGTGCCAGCAGTGAGGACCGGGCATCCCTTTCCTACGAGCAGTACTTC.

To note about this clone: At the DNA level, this CDR3 is encoded by other sequences in the same sample as well. The CDR3 nucleotides read TGTGCCAGCAGCGTAGGGGGAGAGGGCACCGGGGAGCTGTTTTTT. It specifies CASSVGGEGTGELFF. The V and J genes are TRBV9 and TRBJ2-2, with a weak D call TRBD2 (5 bases). CDR1 is SGDLS and CDR2 is YYNGEE in the germline V gene. The CDR3 consists of 15 residues. Trimming took 0 bases from V and 4 from J, leaving 10 bases between them.

This rearrangement joins TRBV29-1 to TRBJ1-4; D is unresolved. Trimming pared 4 bases from V and 2 bases from J, leaving 8 bases between. There are 13 residues in the CDR3. Germline V CDR1 and CDR2: SQVTM, ANQGSEA. CDR3 sequence (DNA): TGCAGCGTTGTATCGCCTACTAATGAAAAACTGTTTTTT. This translates into CSVVSPTNEKLFF. The whole variable domain, filled in from reference TRBV29-1 and TRBJ1-4, reads SAVISQKPSRDICQRGTSLTIQCQVDSQVTMMFWYRQQPGQSLTLIATANQGSEATYESGFVIDKFPISRPNLTFSTLTVSNMSPEDSSIYLCSVVSPTNEKLFFGSGTQLSVL.

The chain has TRBV18 and TRBJ2-7; 7 bases fit TRBD1. J was trimmed by 5 bases and V by 0 bases; bases with no gene match: 4. From germline, CDR1 is KGHSH and CDR2 LQKENI. The CDR3 consists of 14 residues. As DNA, the CDR3 is TGTGCCAGCTCACCACCAACAGGGGTTGACGAGCAGTACTTC. It is translated as CASSPPTGVDEQYF.

This clone appeared once. The chain recombines TRBV5-1 with TRBJ1-5; D remains ambiguous. This CDR3 has 14 residues. V lost 3 bases and J 7 bases, leaving 14 bases between the germline ends. Germline CDR1 and CDR2: SGHRS and YFSETQ. In DNA, the CDR3 is TGCGCCAGCAGCTATTCTCCGGGAGGACAGCCCCAGCATTTT. Its protein is CASSYSPGGQPQHF.

Regarding this clone: The junction departs from the called germline gene at one end, perhaps through a read error. The chain has TRBV5-1 and TRBJ2-7; D gene ambiguous. Germline lookup yields CDR1 SGHRS and CDR2 YFSETQ. The CDR3 loop spans 12 amino acids. This CDR3 reads CASSITALGQYF. CDR3 DNA: TGTGCCAGCAGCATAACAGCCTTGGGGCAGTACTTC.